This T cell receptor (beta chain) was identified during a study of T-cell reconstitution after alpha-beta-depleted transplantation in children. Note on this clonotype: Its antigen is not identified.

Looked up from germline, CDR1 is MGHRA and CDR2 is YSYEKL. The CDR3 extends over 15 amino acids. Trimming took off 0 bases at V and 9 bases at J, with 15 bases between the two ends. Study results and caveats: Newly made T cells mostly supplied T-cell counts and diversity one year after transplant. Several patients had high TCRbeta diversity at day 60; it came from surviving recipient T cells and thymic progenitors.

Preparation of the TCRbeta library involved a method that used unique molecular identifiers. TCRdb used MiXCR to reprocess the PCR reads, holding one entry per CDR3 protein. The sample lists fewer than 500,000 distinct CDR3 sequences, about 45% occurring once. Sequencing used PBMCs, obtained before TCRalphabeta/CD19-depleted stem cell transplant. The clonotype originates from a girl between 2 and 10 years old with aplastic anemia, due to receive a stem cell transplant. V is TRBV4-1 and J is TRBJ2-1; tentative D call: TRBD2 (6 bases). DNA of the CDR3: TGCGCCAGCAGCCAAGATAACGGAGGGAGCGGTGAGCAGTTCTTC. Protein: CASSQDNGGSGEQFF.